The T cell receptor (beta chain) under discussion was sequenced for a study of cytomegalovirus exposure and HLA in healthy donors. With respect to this clone: What it binds is unknown.

CDR1 is MNHNS and CDR2 is SASEGT in the germline V gene. J lost 4 bases, V lost 6 bases, and 8 bases had no gene match. The CDR3 runs 14 residues. Whole-study results and caveats: A later analysis appeared to link common viral pathogens to several of the most significant clusters. It was assumed in the presence/absence analyses that sequencing depth was roughly uniform across donors. Most observed TCR sequences were rare, whereas some public TCRs were detected in many donors.

Primers included in the PCR were 60 Vbeta and 13 Jbeta primers. Libraries were prepared by immunoSEQ multiplex PCR; TCRdb keeps only in-frame clonotypes and omits some of them. The repertoire holds some 150,000 clones, with 76% as singletons. The sample consisted of PBMCs. This clonotype originated in a middle-aged woman in good health and CMV-seronegative. The V gene is TRBV6-1, the J gene TRBJ2-7, with 8 positions matching TRBD2. The CDR3 nucleotides are TGTGCCAGCAGGGTAGCGGGGCTTTTTTACGAGCAGTACTTC. Its translation is CASRVAGLFYEQYF.